This TCR beta chain was sequenced in a study of CD8+ T cells in alopecia areata. Overall study results and limits: On tofacitinib, scalp clonality and expanded CD8+ clones among top 100 fell significantly. Higher clonality than in normal scalp was seen in lesional scalp, especially alopecia totalis/universalis.

Once RNA had been extracted, it was reverse transcribed into cDNA to act as the sequencing template. Sequencing used immunoSEQ multiplex PCR; TCRdb keeps in-frame clones, though not all of them. The sample records roughly 200,000 clones, about 53% being singletons. J was trimmed by 4 bases and V by 8 bases; bases with no gene match: 7. The CDR3 totals 13 residues. CDR1 and CDR2 from the germline V gene are SQVTM and ANQGSEA. This clone was counted between two and nine times. Its antigen is undetermined. Treatment indicated: oral pan-JAK inhibitor, 5-10 mg twice daily. Alopecia areata patients provided lesional scalp punch biopsies and peripheral blood, both collected for the study.

This TCR derives from a human donor with alopecia areata. Sequenced material: CD8+ T cells sorted from blood, taken at week 24, from a patient treated with tofacitinib. The chain has TRBV29-1 and TRBJ1-5, with 8 bases aligning to TRBD1. The CDR3 nucleotides read TGCAGCATAGGACAGGGAGTAAATCAGCCCCAGCATTTT. It specifies CSIGQGVNQPQHF.